This TCR beta chain stems from a study of blood T cell repertoires in COVID-19. As for the study in general: Samples representing acute and convalescent COVID-19 were sourced from the United States, Italy and Spain. Nucleic acid was either cDNA or gDNA, and it came from T cells, B-cell-depleted T cells, or PBMCs.

Using immunoSEQ multiplex PCR, the repertoire was profiled, and TCRdb retains in-frame clones only, with some absent. This table has about 240,000 clones, around 83% appearing once. The CDR3 runs to 15 residues. Germline CDR1 is MNHEY and CDR2 is SVGAGI. V dropped 8 bases and J dropped 4; count of bases not matched to a gene: 11. The specimen was peripheral blood. The genes are TRBV6-5 and TRBJ2-3; 8 positions agree with TRBD2. This receptor was taken from a man aged 30 to 45 who had recovered from COVID-19. The CDR3 spells CASESRGVRADTQYF. CDR3 DNA: TGTGCCAGCGAGTCGCGGGGGGTTAGGGCAGATACGCAGTATTTT.